A single sample gave rise to the 20 T cell receptor beta chains below, sequenced in a study of CD8+CD57+ T cells in acquired aplastic anemia. Genomic DNA constituted the template upon which TCR beta VDJ and CDR3 profiling was performed. TCRdb re-called the reads through MiXCR, storing one row per CDR3 protein. The data show about 260,000 distinct CDR3 sequences, approximately 82% seen once. Previously, flow cytometry had revealed CD8+CD57+ cell expansion in the patients chosen for sequencing. The sequenced sample was sorted CD4+, CD8+, or CD8+CD57+ T cells (not recorded which) from PBMCs. The receptors here all came from a human donor with aplastic anemia.

The V call is TRBV11-3, the J call TRBJ2-1, with 7 nucleotides matching TRBD2. Germline CDR1 SGHNT, CDR2 YENEEA. CDR3 length: 15 residues. Trimming took 7 bases from V and 7 from J; bases not matched to a gene: 13. The CDR3 sequence: CASTRDWDGGNEQFF. The CDR3 nucleotides read TGTGCCAGCACCCGCGATTGGGACGGGGGGAATGAGCAGTTCTTC.

The genes are TRBV6-4 and TRBJ1-1; the match to TRBD1 covers 8 bases. The CDR3 loop spans 15 amino acids. With V trimmed by 5 bases and J by 0 bases, 5 bases remained unmatched. Germline values: CDR1 MRHNA, CDR2 SNTAGT. CDR3 in DNA: TGTGCCAGCAGTCCCGGACAGGGATTGAACACTGAAGCTTTCTTT. Translation gives CASSPGQGLNTEAFF.

On this clonotype: Given the absence of the conserved phenylalanine or tryptophan at the CDR3 end, a read error is likely. It is unclear where the CDR3 begins or ends on the DNA, so no DNA is shown, and the CDR3 is as TCRdb lists it. V usage is TRBV7-6 and J usage is TRBJ1-2. Ends included, the CDR3 has 13 residues. CDR1 and CDR2 from the germline V gene are SGHVS and FNYEAQ. CDR3 residues: CASSHDPGGGYSY.

This clonotype was observed once. In this CDR3 the conserved last residue, phenylalanine or tryptophan, is missing, so a read error is likely. The DNA is omitted, as the CDR3 cannot be located on it reliably, and the CDR3 follows TCRdb's listing. This chain links TRBV2 with TRBJ1-2; whether TRBD1, the table's D call, matches the DNA was not checked. CDR1 and CDR2 (germline): SNHLY, FYNNEI. The CDR3 length is 16 residues, termini included. CDR3 residues: CASREGDTGLDYGDTV.

Note on this clonotype: One end of the junction is discordant with germline, which a read error may explain. This chain joins TRBV2 and TRBJ1-5, with no clear D. Germline V gives CDR1 SNHLY, CDR2 FYNNEI. CDR3 length: 14 residues. The CDR3 is CASGEACSDPPQHF. CDR3 DNA: TGTGCCAGCGGTGAGGCCTGCAGCGATCCGCCCCAGCATTTT. Supplemented by reference TRBV2 and TRBJ1-5, the full variable domain reads EPEVTQTPSHQVTQMGQEVILRCVPISNHLYFYWYRQILGQKVEFLVSFYNNEISEKSEIFDDQFSVERPDGSNFTLKIRSTKLEDSAMYFCASGEACSDPPQHFGDGTRLSIL.

The chain joins TRBV7-2 to TRBJ1-1; D is uncertain. The germline gives CDR1 SGHTA, CDR2 FQGNSA. The V and J ends lost 4 bases and 14 bases respectively, with 26 bases between them. The CDR3 spans 15 residues. The CDR3 region has the DNA TGTGCCAGCAGCTATGCTAGCGGTCCCGAGAATGAGCAGTTCTTT. It is translated as CASSYASGPENEQFF.

This chain links TRBV11-3 with TRBJ1-6; perhaps TRBD1 as D (6 bases). CDR1 and CDR2 (germline): SGHNT, YENEEA. With 4 bases removed from V and 10 bases from J, the gap between germline ends came to 14 bases. This CDR3 has 14 residues. In DNA, the CDR3 is TGTGCCAGCAGCTCAGACAGGACGCTATCACCCCTCCACTTT. Encoded protein: CASSSDRTLSPLHF.

The gene calls are TRBV20-1 and TRBJ2-2, with D perhaps matching TRBD2 (5 bases). Germline assignment: CDR1 DFQATT and CDR2 SNEGSKA (reference sequence). The V end lost 0 bases, the J end lost 7 bases, and 6 bases lay between the germline ends. This CDR3 comprises 12 residues. The CDR3 DNA follows: TGCAGTGCTAGAGATCGGGACGGGGAGCTGTTTTTT. This encodes CSARDRDGELFF.

Comment on this clonotype: As the CDR3 is not closed by the conserved phenylalanine or tryptophan, this likely results from a read error. The limits of the CDR3 on the DNA are not certain, so only TCRdb's listed CDR3 is given. The J gene is TRBJ2-3, the V gene TRBV7-9. The length of the CDR3 is 9 amino acids, counting both ends. Germline V gene data show CDR1 as SEHNR and CDR2 as FQNEAQ (reference sequence). The chain's CDR3 is CASSFETYC.

The genes are TRBV7-2 and TRBJ2-7; D gene uncertain. V lost 5 bases, J lost 2 bases, and 13 bases lay in between. Germline loops: CDR1 SGHTA, CDR2 FQGNSA. The CDR3 is 14 residues long. The CDR3 bases are TGTGCCAGCAGCCAGTGTTACGACGCCTACGAGCAGTACTTC. Translating gives CASSQCYDAYEQYF.

A few counts support this clonotype. This chain links TRBV24-1 with TRBJ2-6, with 10 bases fitting TRBD1. The CDR3 spans 17 residues. Trimming cost V 7 bases and J 1 base; bases outside gene matches: 6. CDR1 and CDR2 (germline): KGHDR, SFDVKD. CDR3: CATRPGQGQSGANVLTF. The CDR3 nucleotides read TGTGCCACCAGACCGGGACAGGGGCAGTCTGGGGCCAACGTCCTGACTTTC.

A note on this clonotype: A junction boundary mismatches the germline segment, possibly from a read error. This chain joins TRBV11-3 and TRBJ2-7; D possibly corresponds to TRBD1 (5 bases). From germline, CDR1 is SGHNT and CDR2 YENEEA. CDR3 size: 14 residues. The CDR3 DNA sequence: TGTGCCAGCAGCGTAGATACAACAGGCTACGAGCAGTACTTC. This codes for CASSVDTTGYEQYF.

The chain joins TRBV5-1 to TRBJ2-7, with D possibly TRBD1 on 5 matching bases. This CDR3 region has 11 residues. The V end lost 6 bases, the J end lost 6 bases, and 10 bases lay between the germline ends. In germline, CDR1 is SGHRS, CDR2 YFSETQ. For the CDR3, the DNA is TGCGCCAGCAAAACTCAGGGCGAGCAGTACTTC. Encoded protein: CASKTQGEQYF.

This clonotype was found a few times. This likely comes from a read error, as the CDR3 has no conserved phenylalanine or tryptophan at its end. It is unclear where the CDR3 begins or ends on the DNA, so no DNA is shown, and the CDR3 is as TCRdb lists it. The CDR3 region is CASSLTKRGYHNE. The chain has TRBV7-3 and TRBJ2-3; the D call of TRBD2 is as the table states it, not checked on the DNA. The germline V gene encodes CDR1 SGHTA and CDR2 FQGTGA. Both ends counted, the CDR3 spans 13 residues.

The chain uses TRBV11-3 and TRBJ2-1; TRBD1 might be the D (6 bases). CDR1 and CDR2 from the germline V gene are SGHNT and YENEEA. With 7 bases removed from V and 8 bases from J, the gap between germline ends came to 15 bases. The CDR3 is 13 residues long. The CDR3 is CASNTPGHDEQFF. Written as DNA, the CDR3 is TGTGCCAGCAACACACCGGGACACGATGAGCAGTTCTTC. Filled out from reference TRBV11-3 and TRBJ2-1, the complete variable domain reads EAGVVQSPRYKIIEKKQPVAFWCNPISGHNTLYWYLQNLGQGPELLIRYENEEAVDDSQLPKDRFSAERLKGVDSTLKIQPAELGDSAVYLCASNTPGHDEQFFGPGTRLTVL.

The rearrangement links TRBV5-5 to TRBJ2-5, with D hard to call. CDR1 is SGHKS and CDR2 is YYEKEE in the germline V gene (reference sequence). The CDR3 runs to 12 residues. The ends were cut back, 10 bases at V and 5 bases at J, with 15 bases in the middle. The chain's CDR3 is CAGQAADETQYF. The DNA of the CDR3 is TGTGCCGGCCAGGCGGCTGACGAGACCCAGTACTTC. Variable domain in full (rest from reference TRBV5-5 and TRBJ2-5): DAGVTQSPTHLIKTRGQQVTLRCSPISGHKSVSWYQQVLGQGPQFIFQYYEKEERGRGNFPDRFSARQFPNYSSELNVNALLLGDSALYLCAGQAADETQYFGPGTRLLVL.

Details on this clonotype: At one end the junction does not follow the germline gene, possibly because of a read error. The chain is built from TRBV7-9 and TRBJ2-3, with D tentatively TRBD2 (6 bases). This CDR3 contains 14 residues. The germline CDR1 and CDR2 sequences are SEHNR and FQNEAQ (reference sequence). In DNA, the CDR3 is TGTGCCAGCAGCCTAGCGCGGGGTCCAACTTCGCAGTATTTT. Translating it yields CASSLARGPTSQYF.

This sequence joins TRBV7-2 and TRBJ1-1; D gene ambiguous. Trimming left V 3 bases short and J 14 bases short, with 25 bases between. CDR1 and CDR2 from the germline V gene are SGHTA and FQGNSA. The CDR3 sequence is 15 residues long. DNA for the CDR3: TGTGCCAGCAGCTTGAATAGCGGGAGGAACACTACGCCGTTCTTT. It translates to CASSLNSGRNTTPFF. Drawing the rest from reference TRBV7-2 and TRBJ1-1, the complete variable domain is GAGVSQSPSNKVTEKGKDVELRCDPISGHTALYWYRQSLGQGLEFLIYFQGNSAPDKSGLPSDRFSAERTGGSVSTLTIQRTQQEDSAVYLCASSLNSGRNTTPFFGQGTRLTVV.

About this clonotype itself: A read error may account for a junction end that differs from germline. The chain links TRBV7-9 to TRBJ2-3; the D is unclear. The CDR3 has 14 amino acids. Germline V gene lookup returns CDR1 SEHNR and CDR2 FQNEAQ (reference sequence). The CDR3 loop reads CASSLALYPDPQRF. DNA of the CDR3: TGTGCCAGCAGCTTAGCGCTCTATCCGGACCCCCAGCGATTT.

V is TRBV2 and J is TRBJ2-7; D might be TRBD1 (5 bases). CDR1 and CDR2 (germline): SNHLY, FYNNEI. The V and J ends lost 4 bases and 3 bases respectively, with 13 bases between them. CDR3 length: 14 residues. The CDR3 sequence is CASSVLVQGYEQYV. The CDR3 coding sequence is TGTGCCAGCAGTGTGTTGGTCCAGGGCTACGAGCAGTACGTC.